This T cell receptor beta chain was captured in a study of blood T cell repertoires in COVID-19. Study background: Italy, Spain and the United States were the sources of the convalescent and acute COVID-19 samples.

Only in-frame clones appear in the TCRdb table, and some are missing; sequencing was by immunoSEQ multiplex PCR. Altogether under 200,000 clones are present, 90% to 95% being singletons, with the ten largest covering approximately 0.48%. This CDR3 spans 15 amino acids. With 7 bases removed from V and 7 bases from J, the gap between germline ends came to 22 bases. Germline CDR1 reads LGHDT; CDR2 reads YNNKEL (reference sequence). The clonotype comes from a man aged 45-65 years with acute or convalescent COVID-19. Sequenced material: peripheral blood. V gene TRBV3-1 (or the pseudogene TRBV3-2) combines with J gene TRBJ1-2; D is possibly TRBD1 (6 bases). This CDR3 is CASTPLGEGELGYTF. The CDR3 DNA is TGTGCCAGCACCCCACTCGGGGAGGGGGAACTTGGCTACACCTTC.